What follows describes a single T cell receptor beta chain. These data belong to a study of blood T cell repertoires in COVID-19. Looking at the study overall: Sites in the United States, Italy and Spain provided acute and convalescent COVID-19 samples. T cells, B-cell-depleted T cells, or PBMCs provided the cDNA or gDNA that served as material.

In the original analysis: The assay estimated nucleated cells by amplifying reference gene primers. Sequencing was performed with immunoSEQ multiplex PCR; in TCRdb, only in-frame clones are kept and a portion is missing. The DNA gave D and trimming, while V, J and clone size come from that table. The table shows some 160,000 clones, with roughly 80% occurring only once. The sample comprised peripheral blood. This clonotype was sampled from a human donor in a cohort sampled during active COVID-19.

The chain's CDR3 is CASSQSFWDTTGRTEAFF. The CDR3 bases are TGTGCCAGCAGCCAAAGTTTCTGGGACACCACAGGAAGGACTGAAGCTTTCTTT. The rearrangement uses TRBV4-2 and TRBJ1-1, with TRBD1 as a possible D gene (6 bases). V was pared by 2 bases and J by 5 bases, with 24 bases between. This CDR3 is built from 18 residues. Germline V lookup: CDR1 LGHNA, CDR2 YNFKEQ.